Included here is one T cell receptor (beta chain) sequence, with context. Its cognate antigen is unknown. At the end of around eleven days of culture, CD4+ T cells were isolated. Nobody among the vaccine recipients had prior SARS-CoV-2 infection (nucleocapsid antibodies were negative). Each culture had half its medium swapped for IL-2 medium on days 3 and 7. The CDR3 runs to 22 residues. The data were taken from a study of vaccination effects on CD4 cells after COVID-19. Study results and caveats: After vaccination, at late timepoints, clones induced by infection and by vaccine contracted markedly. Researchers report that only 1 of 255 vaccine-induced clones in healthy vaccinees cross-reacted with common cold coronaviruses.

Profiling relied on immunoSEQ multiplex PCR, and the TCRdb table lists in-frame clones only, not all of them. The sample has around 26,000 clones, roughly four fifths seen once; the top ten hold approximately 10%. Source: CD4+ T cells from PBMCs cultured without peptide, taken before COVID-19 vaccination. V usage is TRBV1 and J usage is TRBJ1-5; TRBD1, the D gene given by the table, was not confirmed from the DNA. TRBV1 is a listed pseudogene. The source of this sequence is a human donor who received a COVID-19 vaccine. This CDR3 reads CTSSQDQYLRDTLSLSNQPQHF. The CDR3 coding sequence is TGCACCAGCAGCCAAGACCAATACCTCCGGGACACACTATCCCTTAGCAATCAGCCCCAGCATTTT.